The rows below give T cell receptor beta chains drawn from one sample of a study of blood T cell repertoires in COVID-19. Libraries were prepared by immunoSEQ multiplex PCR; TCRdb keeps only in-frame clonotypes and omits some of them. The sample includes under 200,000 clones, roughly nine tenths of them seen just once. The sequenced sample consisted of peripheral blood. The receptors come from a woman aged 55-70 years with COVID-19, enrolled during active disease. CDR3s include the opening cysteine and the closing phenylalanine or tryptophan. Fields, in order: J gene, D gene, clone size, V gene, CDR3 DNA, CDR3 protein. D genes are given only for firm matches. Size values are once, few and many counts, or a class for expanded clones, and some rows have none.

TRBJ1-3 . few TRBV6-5 TGTGCCAGCAGTTACTCTCGGGGGACTGGAAACACCATATATTTT CASSYSRGTGNTIYF
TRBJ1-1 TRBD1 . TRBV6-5 TGTGCCAGCAGTTACTCGACAGGGGGCATGAACACTGAAGCTTTCTTT CASSYSTGGMNTEAFF
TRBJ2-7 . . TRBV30 TGTGCCTGGAGTGTACTGGTATCCTACGAGCAGTACTTC CAWSVLVSYEQYF
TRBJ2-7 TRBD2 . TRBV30 TGTGCCTGGGGACTAGCGGGAGTGTACGAGCAGTACTTC CAWGLAGVYEQYF
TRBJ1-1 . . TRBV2 TGTGCCAGCAGTAGAGACTTGAACACTGAAGCTTTCTTT CASSRDLNTEAFF
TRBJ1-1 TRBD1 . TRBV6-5 TGTGCCAGCGGGAACCGGGACAGGGGGACTGAAGCTTTCTTT CASGNRDRGTEAFF
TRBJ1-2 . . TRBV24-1 TGTGCCACCAGTGGGGGACTCCCCTATGGCTACACCTTC CATSGGLPYGYTF
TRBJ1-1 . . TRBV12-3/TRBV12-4 TGTGCCAGCAGCTACGGAGTTCCTGAAGCTTTCTTT CASSYGVPEAFF
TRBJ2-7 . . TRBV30 TGTGCCTGGAGTGTCCCCCGCGCCGGGAGCCCCTACGAGCAGTACTTC CAWSVPRAGSPYEQYF
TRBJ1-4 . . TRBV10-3 TGTGCCATCAGCGGGGGGGCACAGTACCCTAATGAAAAACTGTTTTTT CAISGGAQYPNEKLFF